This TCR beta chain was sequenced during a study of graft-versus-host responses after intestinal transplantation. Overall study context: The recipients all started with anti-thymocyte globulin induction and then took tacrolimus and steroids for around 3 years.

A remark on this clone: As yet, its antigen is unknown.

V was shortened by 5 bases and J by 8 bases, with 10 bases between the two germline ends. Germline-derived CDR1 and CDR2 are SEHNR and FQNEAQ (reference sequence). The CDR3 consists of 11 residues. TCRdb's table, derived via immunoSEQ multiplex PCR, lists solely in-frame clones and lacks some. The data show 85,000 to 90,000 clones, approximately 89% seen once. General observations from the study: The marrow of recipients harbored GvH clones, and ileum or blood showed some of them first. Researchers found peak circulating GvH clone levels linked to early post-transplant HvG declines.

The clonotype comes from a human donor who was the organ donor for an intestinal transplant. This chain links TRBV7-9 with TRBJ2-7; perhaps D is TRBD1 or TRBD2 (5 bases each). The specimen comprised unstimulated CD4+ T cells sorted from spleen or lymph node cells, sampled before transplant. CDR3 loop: CASSIGEKQYF. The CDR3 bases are TGTGCCAGCAGCATAGGGGAGAAGCAGTACTTC.